There are many counts of the clone carrying this T cell receptor beta chain. Its antigen is undetermined. These data originate in a study of blood T cells in healthy people across ages. Study findings and constraints: The recorded TCR beta diversity per million T cells decreased in a roughly linear manner with age.

Germline-derived CDR1 and CDR2 are SGHTA and FQGNSA. CDR3 length: 13 residues. V was cut by 3 bases and J by 5 bases, with 8 bases left in between. The use of a sample-barcoded 5' primer and a J-beta primer mix characterized a second PCR of about 6 to 11 cycles. TCRdb re-derived calls from the 5' RACE reads in MiXCR, one entry per CDR3 protein. The data hold approximately 730,000 distinct CDR3 sequences, with approximately 39% observed a single time. This receptor was identified in an older woman in good health. The chain joins TRBV7-2 to TRBJ2-1, with D unresolved. The specimen sequenced was blood. In nucleotides, the CDR3 is TGTGCCAGCAGCTTTCGACCGGACAATGAGCAGTTCTTC. Its translation: CASSFRPDNEQFF.